This T cell receptor beta chain came from a study of blood T cell repertoires in COVID-19 (dated by TCRdb to between 2020 and 2021). Looking at the study overall: Collaborator samples came from the United States, Italy and Spain and covered acute and convalescent phases of COVID-19. The repertoires were made available in a free public database intended to serve as a resource for research on the immune response to SARS-CoV-2. Sample metadata almost always included a de-identified subject ID, COVID-19 status, age in years and sex. Deeply sampled blood TCRbeta repertoires from subjects exposed to, actively infected with, or recovered from COVID-19 were included in the dataset. Samples came from the ongoing ImmuneRACE study (first 160 participants) plus 1,254 subjects from 6 global collaborators. The material from the prospective study consisted of cDNA or gDNA derived from T cells, B-cell-depleted T cells, or PBMCs. HLA class I and class II types, where available, came from metadata supplied by the sample provider rather than from assay-based typing. Study-wide findings and limitations: Clinical and demographic metadata were provided uncurated, with the amount varying by source and participant.

TCRbeta CDR3 regions were amplified from genomic DNA by means of the immunoSEQ Assay, a bias-controlled multiplex PCR. Per the authors' processing: Nucleated cell counts per sample were estimated from amplification of reference gene primers within the assay. To quantify the absolute abundance of each unique TCRbeta CDR3 rearrangement, sequence reads were collapsed and filtered. For each sample, productive Simpson clonality was calculated as the square root of Simpson's diversity index across productive rearrangements. Imported from immuneACCESS, the table was reduced by TCRdb to in-frame sequences with V and J called. These copies leave out some clones; in studies compared against another copy, an unresolved V gene accounts for under half, and the cause of the remainder is not known. V and J calls and clone size are given by that table; D and trimming were obtained from the DNA. The table for this sample lists some 150,000 clones; 80% to 90% of them were counted only once. 3% to 4% of the sample rests with the top ten.

Collaborating institutions collected whole blood in K2EDTA tubes following their own protocols. For TCRbeta analysis, collaborator samples were shipped as frozen whole blood, as isolated PBMCs, or as DNA extracted from either sample type. As regards this clone: The target of this receptor is not known. The input lacks base qualities; no much larger clone sits a single base away.

This TCR was sampled from a man aged 65-85 years with acute or convalescent COVID-19. Material: peripheral blood.

The DNA sequence reads TGCGCCATCTCCGGGACTAGCGAGAGCCCCACAGATACGCAGTATTTT. The resulting protein is CAISGTSESPTDTQYF. The chain couples TRBV10-1 to TRBJ2-3; 10 junctional bases match TRBD2. Germline trimming amounts to 10 bases on V and 2 bases on J, with 12 as the count of junction bases outside the gene matches. From a lookup of the germline V gene (reference sequence), CDR1 and CDR2 are WNHNN and SYGVQD. The CDR3 covers 16 residues, taking in both the cysteine and the phenylalanine. CDR3 DNA only is kept here, 48 bases in frame from base 1.